This T cell receptor (beta chain) was sequenced during a study of T cell changes during pregnancy in multiple sclerosis. Produced via immunoSEQ multiplex PCR; TCRdb's table is partial and in-frame only. This table has tens of thousands of clones, approximately 92% appearing once. This sequence was found in a female donor with multiple sclerosis, enrolled in a pregnancy study. The specimen was CD4+ T cells from peripheral blood mononuclear cells, collected in the third trimester of pregnancy.

CDR3 protein: CASSLSGQGLGANVLTF. The CDR3 nucleotides are TGTGCCAGCAGCTTATCGGGACAGGGCCTTGGGGCCAACGTCCTGACTTTC. This rearrangement joins TRBV7-3 to TRBJ2-6; 9 nucleotides agree with TRBD1. Germline V lookup: CDR1 SGHTA, CDR2 FQGTGA. The trim removed 2 bases at V and 3 bases at J, leaving 5 bases unmatched. CDR3 length: 17 amino acids.